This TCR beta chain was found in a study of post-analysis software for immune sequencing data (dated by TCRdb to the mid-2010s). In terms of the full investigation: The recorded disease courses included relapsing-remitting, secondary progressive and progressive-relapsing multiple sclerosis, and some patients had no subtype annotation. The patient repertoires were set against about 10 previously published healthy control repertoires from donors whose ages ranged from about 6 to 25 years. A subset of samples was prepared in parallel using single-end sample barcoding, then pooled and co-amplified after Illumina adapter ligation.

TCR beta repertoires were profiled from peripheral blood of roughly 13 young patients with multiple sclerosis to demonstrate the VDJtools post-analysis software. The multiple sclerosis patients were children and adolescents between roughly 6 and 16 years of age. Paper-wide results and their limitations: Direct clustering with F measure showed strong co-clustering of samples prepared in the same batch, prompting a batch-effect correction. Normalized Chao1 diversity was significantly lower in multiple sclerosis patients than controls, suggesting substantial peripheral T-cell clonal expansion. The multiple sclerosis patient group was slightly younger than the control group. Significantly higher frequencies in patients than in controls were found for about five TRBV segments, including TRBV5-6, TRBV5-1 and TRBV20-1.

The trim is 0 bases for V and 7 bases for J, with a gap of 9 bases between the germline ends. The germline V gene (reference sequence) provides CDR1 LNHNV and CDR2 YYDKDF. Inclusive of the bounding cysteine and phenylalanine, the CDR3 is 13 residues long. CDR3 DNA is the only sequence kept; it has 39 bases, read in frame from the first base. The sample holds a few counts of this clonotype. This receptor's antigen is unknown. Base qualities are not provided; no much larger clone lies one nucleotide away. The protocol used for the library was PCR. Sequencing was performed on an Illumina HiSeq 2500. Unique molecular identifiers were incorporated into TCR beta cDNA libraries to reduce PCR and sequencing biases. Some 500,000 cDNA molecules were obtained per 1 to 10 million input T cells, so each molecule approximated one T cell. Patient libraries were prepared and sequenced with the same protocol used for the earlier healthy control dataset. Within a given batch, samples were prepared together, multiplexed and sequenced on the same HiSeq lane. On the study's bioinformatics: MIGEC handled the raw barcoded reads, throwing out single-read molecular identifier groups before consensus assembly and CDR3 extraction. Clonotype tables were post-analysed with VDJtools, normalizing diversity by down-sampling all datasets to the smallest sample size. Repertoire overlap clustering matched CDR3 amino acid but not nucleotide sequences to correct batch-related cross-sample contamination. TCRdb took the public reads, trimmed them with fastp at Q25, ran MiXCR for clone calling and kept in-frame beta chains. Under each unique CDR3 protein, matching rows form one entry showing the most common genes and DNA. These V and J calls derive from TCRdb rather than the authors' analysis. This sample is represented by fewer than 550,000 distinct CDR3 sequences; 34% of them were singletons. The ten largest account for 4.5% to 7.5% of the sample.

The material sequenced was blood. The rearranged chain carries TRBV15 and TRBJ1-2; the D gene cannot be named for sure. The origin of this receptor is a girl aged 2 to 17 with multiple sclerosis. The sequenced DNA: TGTGCCACCAGCAGAGAGGCAGCCGGTGGCTACACCTTC. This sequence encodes CATSREAAGGYTF. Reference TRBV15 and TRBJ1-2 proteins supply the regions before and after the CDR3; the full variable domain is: DAMVIQNPRYQVTQFGKPVTLSCSQTLNHNVMYWYQQKSSQAPKLLFHYYDKDFNNEADTPDNFQSRRPNTSFCFLDIRSPGLGDTAMYLCATSREAAGGYTFGSGTRLTVV.